This T cell receptor beta chain was sequenced during a study of beta chain features in type 1 diabetes. The study's findings and limits: Whether TCRB rearrangement is influenced by HLA type went unresolved here. The study found moderately but significantly shorter TCRB CDR3s in all four CD4+ subsets of Type 1 diabetes patients.

To note about this clone: Its specificity is not known.

As every portion of the isolated RNA was reverse transcribed, the sequencing read expressed TCRB transcripts. Generated by immunoSEQ multiplex PCR, the TCRdb table keeps only in-frame clones and is missing some. Of roughly 400,000 clones in the sample, 9.6% were seen once. Germline V gene sequence: CDR1 LGHNA, CDR2 YSLEER. This CDR3 is 13 amino acids long. V was shortened by 0 bases and J by 7 bases, with 7 bases between the two germline ends. This clonotype originated in a man aged 30 to 45 with type 1 diabetes. V is TRBV4-3 and J is TRBJ1-5, with unresolved D. The sequencing sample was made of central memory CD4+ T cells from blood. CDR3: CASSQDFGQPQHF. CDR3 nucleotide sequence: TGCGCCAGCAGCCAAGATTTTGGCCAGCCCCAGCATTTT.